Each of the 16 T cell receptor beta chains below was sequenced from the same sample in a study of response to subunit inactivated influenza vaccine. TCRdb re-called the RT-PCR reads through MiXCR, storing one row per CDR3 protein. The table lists 610,000 or so distinct CDR3 sequences, 11% to 15% of them singletons, with 11% in the top ten. The sample consisted of PBMCs from blood, taken roughly 12 days after vaccination. These receptors were collected from a man aged 50 to 60 who received an inactivated influenza vaccine.

This clonotype was seen more than once but under ten times. J is TRBJ2-5 and V is TRBV28; D tentatively reads TRBD1 or TRBD2 (5 bases each). Deletions cut 5 bases from V and 5 bases from J, with 15 bases between. The CDR3 loop spans 14 amino acids. Looked up from germline, CDR1 is MDHEN and CDR2 is SYDVKM. The CDR3 spells CASSPARGPETQYF. Here the CDR3 DNA reads TGTGCCAGCAGTCCAGCAAGGGGACCGGAGACCCAGTACTTC. Complete variable domain (other parts from reference TRBV28 and TRBJ2-5): DVKVTQSSRYLVKRTGEKVFLECVQDMDHENMFWYRQDPGLGLRLIYFSYDVKMKEKGDIPEGYSVSREKKERFSLILESASTNQTSMYLCASSPARGPETQYFGPGTRLLVL.

This clonotype has just a few counts. The chain has TRBV7-2 and TRBJ1-1; D call uncertain. The CDR3 runs to 12 residues. The V gene lost 5 bases and the J gene lost 7 bases, with 11 bases spanning the gap. From germline, CDR1 is SGHTA and CDR2 FQGNSA. The CDR3 nucleotides read TGTGCCAGCAGCGGCCGACAATTTGAAGCTTTCTTT. Protein: CASSGRQFEAFF.

This clonotype was picked up a small number of times. This chain links TRBV3-1 with TRBJ1-1, with unresolved D. Germline values: CDR1 LGHDT, CDR2 YNNKEL (reference sequence). The CDR3 sequence is 12 residues long. The germline V and J ends were trimmed by 4 bases and 5 bases, with 8 bases remaining between them. The CDR3 here is CASSPSGTEAFF. The CDR3 DNA reads TGTGCCAGCAGCCCCTCGGGGACTGAAGCTTTCTTT.

The chain employs TRBV12-3 or TRBV12-4 and TRBJ2-2; unclear D gene. The CDR3 spans 15 residues. V lost 6 bases and J lost 7, with 18 bases in between. DNA for the CDR3: TGTGCCAGCAGCATTTGGTCGGTTGCTGGCGGGGAGCTGTTTTTT. Translating it yields CASSIWSVAGGELFF.

The genes are TRBV7-6 and TRBJ2-7, with 9 bases identical to TRBD1. V shed 2 bases, J shed 2 bases, and the junction held 19 bases outside the gene matches. CDR1 SGHVS and CDR2 FNYEAQ come from the germline V gene. The length of the CDR3 is 20 residues. The CDR3 is CASSLKAGQGHSTLTYEQYF. The CDR3 nucleotides read TGTGCCAGCAGCTTAAAGGCGGGACAGGGTCACTCTACTCTTACCTACGAGCAGTACTTC.

This clonotype showed up just a few times. V and J are TRBV7-9 and TRBJ2-5, with D tentatively TRBD1 (5 bases). Trimming left V 0 bases short and J 5 bases short, with 13 bases between. The germline V gene has CDR1 SEHNR and CDR2 FQNEAQ (reference sequence). There are 15 residues in the CDR3. CDR3 amino acids: CASSLALRGTETQYF. The CDR3 DNA is TGTGCCAGCAGCTTAGCGCTTAGGGGAACGGAGACCCAGTACTTC. The entire variable domain, with the rest obtained from reference TRBV7-9 and TRBJ2-5, is as follows: DTGVSQNPRHKITKRGQNVTFRCDPISEHNRLYWYRQTLGQGPEFLTYFQNEAQLEKSRLLSDRFSAERPKGSFSTLEIQRTEQGDSAMYLCASSLALRGTETQYFGPGTRLLVL.

The gene calls are TRBV6-2 or TRBV6-3 and TRBJ2-7, with 9 positions matching TRBD1. CDR1 is MNHEY, CDR2 SVGEGT, per germline. The CDR3 is 13 amino acids. The V gene end was trimmed by 6 bases and the J gene end by 5 bases; junction bases not matched to a gene: 5. The CDR3 loop is CASSSDRGNEQYF. CDR3 nucleotide sequence: TGTGCCAGCAGCTCCGACAGGGGGAACGAGCAGTACTTC.

This clonotype was seen only a few times. The V and J genes are TRBV7-9 and TRBJ2-5; the match to TRBD2 covers 8 bases. The CDR3 has 15 residues. V lost 4 bases, J lost 5 bases, and 9 bases stayed unmatched. Germline CDR1 SEHNR, CDR2 FQNEAQ (reference sequence). In DNA form, the CDR3 reads TGTGCCAGCAGCTCGGGACTAGGAGGAGTCGAGACCCAGTACTTC. Translation gives CASSSGLGGVETQYF.

This clonotype showed up just a few times. This chain connects TRBV4-3 to TRBJ2-2; 10 nucleotides line up with TRBD2. Germline-derived CDR1 and CDR2 are LGHNA and YSLEER. The CDR3 is made up of 14 amino acids. Trimming took 6 bases from V and 8 from J; bases not matched to a gene: 6. CDR3 region: CASRQREGRGELFF. CDR3 DNA sequence: TGCGCCAGCAGACAGCGGGAGGGCCGAGGGGAGCTGTTTTTT.

Written as DNA, the CDR3 is TGTGCCAGTAGTATAGGTAGCGGCCAAGAGACCCAGTACTTC. Amino acids: CASSIGSGQETQYF. This rearrangement joins TRBV19 to TRBJ2-5, with a weak D call TRBD2 (6 bases). V gave up 1 base and J gave up 1 base, with 7 bases separating them. This CDR3 is 14 amino acids long. Germline CDR1 and CDR2: LNHDA and SQIVND (reference sequence).

This clonotype was observed a handful of times. The rearrangement joins TRBV20-1 to TRBJ2-1; 8 bases are shared with TRBD2. The CDR3 is 13 residues long. The trim removed 6 bases at V and 7 bases at J, leaving 8 bases unmatched. The germline CDR1 and CDR2 sequences are DFQATT and SNEGSKA (reference sequence). Written as DNA, the CDR3 is TGCAGTGCAAAGAGGCCTAGCGGGAATGAGCAGTTCTTC. This gives the protein CSAKRPSGNEQFF.

This rearrangement joins TRBV7-2 to TRBJ1-4; D is unclear. Trimming took 1 base from V and 8 from J, leaving 11 bases between them. Germline CDR1 is SGHTA and CDR2 is FQGNSA. The CDR3 totals 14 residues. CDR3 DNA: TGTGCCAGCAGCTTAGTTGTGGGATCCGAAAAACTGTTTTTT. Its protein is CASSLVVGSEKLFF.

This clonotype has a handful of counts. The J gene is TRBJ2-7, the V gene TRBV12-3 or TRBV12-4, with 8 bases lining up with TRBD2. V lost 7 bases and J lost 2; bases outside the gene matches: 7. The CDR3 extends over 14 amino acids. The CDR3, as DNA: TGTGCCAGCACCAAGACGGGGGGGGCCTACGAGCAGTACTTC. This codes for CASTKTGGAYEQYF.

This clonotype has only a few counts. The V call is TRBV27, the J call TRBJ1-4, with D perhaps TRBD1 (5 bases). CDR1 is MNHEY and CDR2 is SMNVEV in the germline V gene (reference sequence). V lost 5 bases and J lost 3, with 10 bases in between. The CDR3 spans 14 residues. The CDR3 spells CASSQWGANEKLFF. The CDR3 region has the DNA TGTGCCAGCAGTCAATGGGGGGCTAATGAAAAACTGTTTTTT.

This clonotype appeared a few times. The chain joins TRBV4-3 to TRBJ1-2, with D possibly being TRBD1 (5 bases). Germline V gene data show CDR1 as LGHNA and CDR2 as YSLEER. The length of the CDR3 is 14 residues. Between the trimmed V and J ends, which lost 0 bases and 5 bases, there was a span of 10 bases. CDR3 sequence reads: CASSQDWGGYGYTF. CDR3 sequence (DNA): TGCGCCAGCAGCCAAGATTGGGGGGGGTATGGCTACACCTTC.

The rearrangement links TRBV2 to TRBJ2-5; 7 bases line up with TRBD2. Germline values: CDR1 SNHLY, CDR2 FYNNEI. V lost 7 bases and J lost 1; bases outside the gene matches: 9. The length of the CDR3 is 15 residues. The CDR3 DNA is TGTGCCAGCACCCCAATAGCGGGCCCCCAAGAGACCCAGTACTTC. Residues: CASTPIAGPQETQYF.